Listed below are T cell receptor beta chains from one sample, sequenced in a study of blood T cells in healthy people across ages. Via MiXCR, TCRdb re-called the 5' RACE reads, giving one row per CDR3 protein. The repertoire holds 750,000 to 1,000,000 distinct CDR3 sequences, with approximately 32% as singletons. The same data also contributed to another study, on T cells of mothers and their children.

Sequencing input: blood. These receptors were collected from a woman aged 40 to 50 in good health. Each CDR3 is given with its conserved first and last residue. The order of the fields is clone size, J gene, V gene, D gene, CDR3 DNA, CDR3 protein. The D gene is left open where the match is weak. Clone size is not always given. Where it is, it says once, few, many or a class for expanded clones.

>few|TRBJ2-3|TRBV5-1|-
TGCGCCAGCAGCTTTTCCGGCAGCCGCACAGATACGCAGTATTTT
CASSFSGSRTDTQYF
>-|TRBJ2-7|TRBV29-1|-
TGCAGCGCAAGGACCCAGGGGAGCTCCTACGAGCAGTACTTC
CSARTQGSSYEQYF
>-|TRBJ1-5|TRBV13|-
TGTGCCAGCAGGGTTCGCGCTGAGTCGAATCAGCCCCAGCATTTT
CASRVRAESNQPQHF
>-|TRBJ2-7|TRBV10-3|-
TGTGCCATCAGTGAGGCAGGTAGCTCCTACAATGAGCAGTACTTC
CAISEAGSSYNEQYF
>few|TRBJ2-5|TRBV5-1|-
TGCGCCAGCAGCTACAATCCCCCTCAAGAGACCCAGTACTTC
CASSYNPPQETQYF
>few|TRBJ1-2|TRBV18|-
TGTGCCAGCTCACCAGAACAGGCCCCTGGCTACACCTTC
CASSPEQAPGYTF
>many|TRBJ2-3|TRBV4-3|TRBD2
TGCGCCAGCAGCCAAGATCTAGCGGGGGGGCCAGATACGCAGTATTTT
CASSQDLAGGPDTQYF
>many|TRBJ2-3|TRBV24-1|-
TGTGCCACCAGCGCTGGTATTACGGGAACAGATACGCAGTATTTT
CATSAGITGTDTQYF
>few|TRBJ1-2|TRBV7-2|-
TGTGCCAGCAGCTTAATGGACAAGATCTATGGCTACACCTTC
CASSLMDKIYGYTF
>-|TRBJ1-2|TRBV5-1|-
TGCGCCAGCAGCTTGACCTCGGTGACAGGCACCTATGGCTACACCTTC
CASSLTSVTGTYGYTF
>-|TRBJ2-1|TRBV20-1|-
TGCAGTGCTAGTCCTAGCTTTTTGAATGGGCAGTTCTTC
CSASPSFLNGQFF
>-|TRBJ2-2|TRBV5-1|-
TGCGCCAGCACCCTTGGGGGGTACACCGGGGAGCTGTTTTTT
CASTLGGYTGELFF
>-|TRBJ2-1|TRBV29-1|-
TGCAGCGTTTCCATTGGCCATGAGCAGTTCTTC
CSVSIGHEQFF
>-|TRBJ2-5|TRBV24-1|-
TGTGCCATCGTGTGGCCGGACACCGAGGGGACCCAGTACTTC
CAIVWPDTEGTQYF
>many|TRBJ1-5|TRBV28|-
TGTGCCAGCAGCCGTCAGGGTGCGGGTCAGCCCCAGCATTTT
CASSRQGAGQPQHF
>-|TRBJ2-3|TRBV5-1|TRBD1
TGCGCCAGCAGCGCCGACACCGGGACAGAGAAGTATTTT
CASSADTGTEKYF
>few|TRBJ1-5|TRBV28|-
TGTGCCAGCAGACAGGAACGGGATCAGCCCCAGCATTTT
CASRQERDQPQHF
>few|TRBJ2-1|TRBV24-1|TRBD2
TGTGCCACCAGTGACCCAGGACTAGCGGATTACAATGAGCAGTTCTTC
CATSDPGLADYNEQFF
>few|TRBJ2-1|TRBV4-1|-
TGCGCCAGCAGCCAAGCGGTCGATGAGCAGTTCTTC
CASSQAVDEQFF
>many|TRBJ2-7|TRBV7-8|TRBD1
TGTGCCAGCAGCTTACCCGAAGGGGGCGGTGTGCAGTACTTC
CASSLPEGGGVQYF
>many|TRBJ2-7|TRBV6-5|-
TGTGCCAGCAGTTACTTACGGGGCTCCTACGAGCAGTACTTC
CASSYLRGSYEQYF
>-|TRBJ2-7|TRBV10-3|TRBD1
TGTGCCATCAGTGCTAGGGACAGGATCATGACTGTGAGCTCCTACAATGAGCAGTACTTC
CAISARDRIMTVSSYNEQYF
>-|TRBJ1-1|TRBV5-1|TRBD1
TGCGCCAGCAGCCGCACAGGGGGGTTTGGCACTGAAGCTTTCTTT
CASSRTGGFGTEAFF
>-|TRBJ1-2|TRBV5-1|-
TGCGCCAGCAGCCAAGATGATAGCTATGGCTACACCTTC
CASSQDDSYGYTF
>many|TRBJ2-1|TRBV7-2|-
TGTGCCAGCAGACCTACTAGGGTAACCTACAATGAGCAGTTCTTC
CASRPTRVTYNEQFF
>-|TRBJ2-1|TRBV7-9|-
TGTGCCAGCAGCCGGACAAGTGAGCAGTTCTTC
CASSRTSEQFF
>few|TRBJ2-5|TRBV11-1|-
TGTGCCAGCAGCCGGGGGGCTAGCGGAGGAGAGACCCAGTACTTC
CASSRGASGGETQYF
>-|TRBJ1-3|TRBV28|-
TGTGCCAGCAGTTTTAATCAGGCACCCTCTGGAAACACCATATATTTT
CASSFNQAPSGNTIYF
>-|TRBJ2-1|TRBV20-1|TRBD2
TGCAGTGGGGAACTAGCGGGGACCGGCAATGAGCAGTTCTTC
CSGELAGTGNEQFF
>-|TRBJ1-4|TRBV10-3|-
TGTGCCATCAGTGACCCTACTGGGCAAACTAATGAAAAACTGTTTTTT
CAISDPTGQTNEKLFF
>-|TRBJ1-1|TRBV7-3|-
TGTGCCAGCCCCTCGTCGGCTTTCTTT
CASPSSAFF
>-|TRBJ2-5|TRBV11-2|TRBD1
TGTGCCAGCAGCTTAGTACCGGGGACAGGGGAGTCAGAGACCCAGTACTTC
CASSLVPGTGESETQYF
>few|TRBJ2-7|TRBV4-1|TRBD1
TGCGCCAGCAGCCAGCGGACAGGGTCTACCGAGCAGTACTTC
CASSQRTGSTEQYF
>few|TRBJ1-5|TRBV20-1|-
TGCAGTGCTAGAGCAGGGAGGGTTGGGTACAATCAGCCCCAGCATTTT
CSARAGRVGYNQPQHF
>many|TRBJ2-1|TRBV6-5|TRBD2
TGTGCCAGCAGTTTAGCGGGGGGGGATATGACCTACAATGAGCAGTTCTTC
CASSLAGGDMTYNEQFF
>many|TRBJ2-7|TRBV28|-
TGTGCCAGCAGTTTTTTATCAGGCCACGAGCAGTACTTC
CASSFLSGHEQYF
>few|TRBJ1-4|TRBV28|-
TGTGCCAGCAGATCCTCGCAGGCAACTAATGAAAAACTGTTTTTT
CASRSSQATNEKLFF
>few|TRBJ2-1|TRBV12-3/TRBV12-4|TRBD2
TGTGCCAGCAGAGGGACTAGCGGGGGTCCCTACAATGAGCAGTTCTTC
CASRGTSGGPYNEQFF
>few|TRBJ1-2|TRBV5-8|-
TGTGCCAGCAGCTTGGAACAGTCCGGGGCTTATGGCTACACCTTC
CASSLEQSGAYGYTF
>-|TRBJ2-7|TRBV7-9|TRBD1
TGTGCCAGCAGCTTCACAGGGGGGTTGGATCCCTACGAGCAGTACTTC
CASSFTGGLDPYEQYF